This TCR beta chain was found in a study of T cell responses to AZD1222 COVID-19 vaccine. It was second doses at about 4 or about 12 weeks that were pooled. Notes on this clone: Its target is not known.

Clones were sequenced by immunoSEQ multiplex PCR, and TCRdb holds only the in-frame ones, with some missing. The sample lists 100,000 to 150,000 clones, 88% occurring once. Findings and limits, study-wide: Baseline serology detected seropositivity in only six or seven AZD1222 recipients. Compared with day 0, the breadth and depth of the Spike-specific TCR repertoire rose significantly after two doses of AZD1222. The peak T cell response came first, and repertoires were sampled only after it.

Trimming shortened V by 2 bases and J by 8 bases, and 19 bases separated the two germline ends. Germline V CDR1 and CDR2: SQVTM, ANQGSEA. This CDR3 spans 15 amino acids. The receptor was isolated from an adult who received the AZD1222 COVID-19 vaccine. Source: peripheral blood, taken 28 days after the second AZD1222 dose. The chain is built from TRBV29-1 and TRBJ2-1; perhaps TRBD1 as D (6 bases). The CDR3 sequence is CSVELGRGYIHEQFF. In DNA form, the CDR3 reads TGCAGCGTTGAATTAGGCAGGGGATATATCCATGAGCAGTTCTTC.